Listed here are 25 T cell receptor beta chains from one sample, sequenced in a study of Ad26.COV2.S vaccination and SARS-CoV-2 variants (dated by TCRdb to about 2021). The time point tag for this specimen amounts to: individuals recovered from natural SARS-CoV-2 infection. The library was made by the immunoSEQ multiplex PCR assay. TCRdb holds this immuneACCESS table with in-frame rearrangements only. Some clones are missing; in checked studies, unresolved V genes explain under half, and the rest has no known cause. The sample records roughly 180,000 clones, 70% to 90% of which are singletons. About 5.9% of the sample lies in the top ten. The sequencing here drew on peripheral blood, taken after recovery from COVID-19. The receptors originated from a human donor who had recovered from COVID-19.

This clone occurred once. The chain's CDR3 is CASSMGAWQPQHF. For the CDR3, the DNA is TGTGCCAGTAGTATGGGCGCATGGCAGCCCCAGCATTTT. The chain links TRBV19 to TRBJ1-5; no firm D call. Trimming removed 3 bases at V and 7 bases at J, with 10 bases between. This CDR3 has 13 amino acids. Germline V CDR1 and CDR2: LNHDA, SQIVND (reference sequence).

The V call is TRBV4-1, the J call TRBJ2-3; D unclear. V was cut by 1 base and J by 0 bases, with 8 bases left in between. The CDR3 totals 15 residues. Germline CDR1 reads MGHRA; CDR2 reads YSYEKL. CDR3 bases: TGCGCCAGCAGCCAAGGATCTTTTAGCACAGATACGCAGTATTTT. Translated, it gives CASSQGSFSTDTQYF.

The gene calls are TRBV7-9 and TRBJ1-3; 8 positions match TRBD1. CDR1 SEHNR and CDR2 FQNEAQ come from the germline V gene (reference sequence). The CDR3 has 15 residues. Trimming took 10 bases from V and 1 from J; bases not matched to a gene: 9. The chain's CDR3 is CAIPGTGVSGNTIYF. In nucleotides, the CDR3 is TGTGCCATCCCCGGGACAGGAGTTTCTGGAAACACCATATATTTT.

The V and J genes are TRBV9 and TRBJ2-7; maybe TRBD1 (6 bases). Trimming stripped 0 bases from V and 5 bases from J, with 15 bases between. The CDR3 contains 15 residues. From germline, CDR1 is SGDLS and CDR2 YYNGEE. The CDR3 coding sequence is TGTGCCAGCAGCGTAGCTGGCAGGGCAGGGGACGAGCAGTACTTC. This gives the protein CASSVAGRAGDEQYF.

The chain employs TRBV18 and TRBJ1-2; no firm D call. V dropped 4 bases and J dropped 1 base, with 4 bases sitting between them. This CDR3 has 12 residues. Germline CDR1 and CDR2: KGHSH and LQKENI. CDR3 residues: CASSQNNYGYTF. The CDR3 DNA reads TGTGCCAGCTCACAGAATAACTATGGCTACACCTTC.

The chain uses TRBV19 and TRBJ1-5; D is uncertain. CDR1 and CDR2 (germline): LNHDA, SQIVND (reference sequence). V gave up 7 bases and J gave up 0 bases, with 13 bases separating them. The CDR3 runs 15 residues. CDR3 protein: CASKIQTVSNQPQHF. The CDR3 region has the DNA TGTGCCAGTAAGATACAGACGGTTAGCAATCAGCCCCAGCATTTT.

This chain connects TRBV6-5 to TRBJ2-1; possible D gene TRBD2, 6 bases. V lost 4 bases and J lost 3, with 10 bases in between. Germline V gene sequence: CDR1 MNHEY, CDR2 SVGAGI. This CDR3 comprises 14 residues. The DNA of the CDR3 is TGTGCCAGCAGTTTAGCGGCGATCTACAATGAGCAGTTCTTC. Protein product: CASSLAAIYNEQFF.

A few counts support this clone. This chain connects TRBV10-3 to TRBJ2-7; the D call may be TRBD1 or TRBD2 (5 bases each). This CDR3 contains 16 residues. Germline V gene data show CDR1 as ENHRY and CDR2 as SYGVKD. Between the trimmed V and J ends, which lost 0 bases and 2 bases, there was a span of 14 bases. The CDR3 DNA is TGTGCCATCAGTGAGTCGAGGGGCGACAGAACCTACGAGCAGTACTTC. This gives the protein CAISESRGDRTYEQYF.

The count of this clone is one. The CDR3 sequence: CATSWDNMNTEAFF. The CDR3 bases are TGTGCCACCAGCTGGGACAACATGAACACTGAAGCTTTCTTT. V is TRBV15 and J is TRBJ1-1, with a weak D call TRBD1 (6 bases). The CDR3 spans 14 residues. In germline, CDR1 is LNHNV, CDR2 YYDKDF (reference sequence). V was trimmed by 5 bases and J by 0 bases, leaving 10 bases between them.

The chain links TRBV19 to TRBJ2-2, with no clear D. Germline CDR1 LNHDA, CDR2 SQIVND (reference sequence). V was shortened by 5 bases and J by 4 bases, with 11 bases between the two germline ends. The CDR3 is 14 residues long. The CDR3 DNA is TGTGCCAGTAGTCTGCCGGAATCCACCGGGGAGCTGTTTTTT. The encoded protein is CASSLPESTGELFF.

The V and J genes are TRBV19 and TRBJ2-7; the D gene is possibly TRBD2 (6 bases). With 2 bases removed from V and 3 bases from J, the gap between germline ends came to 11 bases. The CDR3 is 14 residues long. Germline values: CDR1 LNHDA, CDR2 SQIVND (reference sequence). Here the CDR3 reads CASSIQAGSYEQYF. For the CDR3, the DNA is TGTGCCAGTAGTATACAGGCGGGGAGCTACGAGCAGTACTTC.

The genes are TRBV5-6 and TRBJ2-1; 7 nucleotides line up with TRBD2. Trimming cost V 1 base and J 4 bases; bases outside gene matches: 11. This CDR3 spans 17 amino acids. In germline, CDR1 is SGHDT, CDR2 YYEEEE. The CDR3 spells CASSLRLGAGYYNEQFF. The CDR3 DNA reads TGTGCCAGCAGCTTGAGGCTCGGAGCGGGGTATTACAATGAGCAGTTCTTC.

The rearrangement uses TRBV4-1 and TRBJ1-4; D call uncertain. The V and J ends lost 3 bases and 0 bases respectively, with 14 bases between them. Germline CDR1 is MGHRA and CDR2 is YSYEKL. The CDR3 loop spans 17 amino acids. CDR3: CASSQGARLSTNEKLFF. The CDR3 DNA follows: TGCGCCAGCAGCCAGGGTGCGAGACTATCAACTAATGAAAAACTGTTTTTT.

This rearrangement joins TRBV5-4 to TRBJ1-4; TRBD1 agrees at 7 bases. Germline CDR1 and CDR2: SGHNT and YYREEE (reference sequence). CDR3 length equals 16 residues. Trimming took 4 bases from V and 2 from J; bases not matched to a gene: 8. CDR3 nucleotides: TGTGCCAGCAGCGAGGGGGCTTGGGTGACTAATGAAAAACTGTTTTTT. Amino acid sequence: CASSEGAWVTNEKLFF.

The CDR3 bases are TGTGCCAGCATTTTAGGGAGGGGGCCAGGTGACGAGCAGTACTTC. Amino acid sequence: CASILGRGPGDEQYF. The genes are TRBV2 and TRBJ2-7; perhaps D is TRBD1 or TRBD2 (7 bases each). CDR3 length: 15 amino acids. CDR1 is SNHLY and CDR2 is FYNNEI in the germline V gene. V dropped 7 bases and J dropped 5 bases, with 21 bases sitting between them. Complete variable domain (other parts from reference TRBV2 and TRBJ2-7): EPEVTQTPSHQVTQMGQEVILRCVPISNHLYFYWYRQILGQKVEFLVSFYNNEISEKSEIFDDQFSVERPDGSNFTLKIRSTKLEDSAMYFCASILGRGPGDEQYFGPGTRLTVT.

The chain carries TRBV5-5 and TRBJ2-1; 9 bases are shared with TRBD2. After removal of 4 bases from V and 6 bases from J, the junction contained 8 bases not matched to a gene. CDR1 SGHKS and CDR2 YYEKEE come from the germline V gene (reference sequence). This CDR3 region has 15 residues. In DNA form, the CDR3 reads TGTGCCAGCAGCACGGGTACTAGCGGGTCCAATGAGCAGTTCTTC. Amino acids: CASSTGTSGSNEQFF.

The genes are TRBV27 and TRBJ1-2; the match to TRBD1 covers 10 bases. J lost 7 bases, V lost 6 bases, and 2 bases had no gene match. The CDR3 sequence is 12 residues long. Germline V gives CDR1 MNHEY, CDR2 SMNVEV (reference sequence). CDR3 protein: CASRTGGGGYTF. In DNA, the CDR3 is TGTGCCAGCAGGACAGGGGGCGGTGGCTACACCTTC.

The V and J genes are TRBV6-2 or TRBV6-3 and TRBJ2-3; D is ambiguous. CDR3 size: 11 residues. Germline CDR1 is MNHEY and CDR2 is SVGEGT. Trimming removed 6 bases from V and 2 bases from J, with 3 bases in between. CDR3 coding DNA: TGTGCCAGCAGCAACACAGATACGCAGTATTTT. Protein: CASSNTDTQYF.

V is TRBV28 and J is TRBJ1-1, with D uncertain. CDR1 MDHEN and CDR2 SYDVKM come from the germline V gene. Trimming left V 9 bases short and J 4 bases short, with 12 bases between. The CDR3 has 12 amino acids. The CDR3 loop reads CASLILGTEAFF. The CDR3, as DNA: TGTGCCAGTTTAATACTGGGCACTGAAGCTTTCTTT.

In DNA, the CDR3 is TGTGCCTGGAAGCCAGCTAATGAGCAGTTCTTC. It is translated as CAWKPANEQFF. The V call is TRBV30, the J call TRBJ2-1; no clear D. CDR1 and CDR2 (germline): GTSNPN, SVGIG (reference sequence). CDR3 length equals 11 residues. Trimming left V 4 bases short and J 7 bases short, with 8 bases between.

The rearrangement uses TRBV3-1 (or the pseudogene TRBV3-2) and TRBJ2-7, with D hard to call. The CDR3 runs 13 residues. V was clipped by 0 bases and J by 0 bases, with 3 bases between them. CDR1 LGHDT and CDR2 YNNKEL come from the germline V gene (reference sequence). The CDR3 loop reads CASSQDSSYEQYF. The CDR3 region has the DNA TGTGCCAGCAGCCAAGACTCCTCCTACGAGCAGTACTTC.

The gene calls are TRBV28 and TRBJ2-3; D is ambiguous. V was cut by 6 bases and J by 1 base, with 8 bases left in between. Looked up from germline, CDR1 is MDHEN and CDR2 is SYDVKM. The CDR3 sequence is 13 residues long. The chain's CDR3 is CASRVDGTDTQYF. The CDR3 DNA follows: TGTGCCAGCAGGGTGGACGGCACAGATACGCAGTATTTT.

CDR3 DNA: TGTGCCAGCAGCCCTTCAGGGAGACAGAACACTGAAGCTTTCTTT. This gives the protein CASSPSGRQNTEAFF. V usage is TRBV5-4 and J usage is TRBJ1-1; D may be TRBD1 (5 bases). This CDR3 is built from 15 residues. Germline V gives CDR1 SGHNT, CDR2 YYREEE (reference sequence). The germline V and J ends were trimmed by 4 bases and 1 base, with 14 bases remaining between them. The full variable domain, completed using reference TRBV5-4 and TRBJ1-1, is ETGVTQSPTHLIKTRGQQVTLRCSSQSGHNTVSWYQQALGQGPQFIFQYYREEENGRGNFPPRFSGLQFPNYSSELNVNALELDDSALYLCASSPSGRQNTEAFFGQGTRLTVV.

CDR3 DNA: TGTGCCAGCAAGGCGGGGGGGCAGGAAGATACGCAGTATTTT. Translated, it gives CASKAGGQEDTQYF. The chain employs TRBV28 and TRBJ2-3; 9 positions agree with TRBD2. V lost 7 bases to trimming and J lost 5 bases; unmatched junction nucleotides: 7. The CDR3 covers 14 residues. Germline V lookup: CDR1 MDHEN, CDR2 SYDVKM. Full variable domain (missing parts from reference TRBV28 and TRBJ2-3): DVKVTQSSRYLVKRTGEKVFLECVQDMDHENMFWYRQDPGLGLRLIYFSYDVKMKEKGDIPEGYSVSREKKERFSLILESASTNQTSMYLCASKAGGQEDTQYFGPGTRLTVL.

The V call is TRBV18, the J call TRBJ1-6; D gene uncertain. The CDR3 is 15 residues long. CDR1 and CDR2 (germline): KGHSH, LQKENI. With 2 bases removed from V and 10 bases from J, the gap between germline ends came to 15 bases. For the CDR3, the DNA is TGTGCCAGCTCACCAGTAAGGGCCTCTGGGTCACCCCTCCACTTT. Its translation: CASSPVRASGSPLHF.